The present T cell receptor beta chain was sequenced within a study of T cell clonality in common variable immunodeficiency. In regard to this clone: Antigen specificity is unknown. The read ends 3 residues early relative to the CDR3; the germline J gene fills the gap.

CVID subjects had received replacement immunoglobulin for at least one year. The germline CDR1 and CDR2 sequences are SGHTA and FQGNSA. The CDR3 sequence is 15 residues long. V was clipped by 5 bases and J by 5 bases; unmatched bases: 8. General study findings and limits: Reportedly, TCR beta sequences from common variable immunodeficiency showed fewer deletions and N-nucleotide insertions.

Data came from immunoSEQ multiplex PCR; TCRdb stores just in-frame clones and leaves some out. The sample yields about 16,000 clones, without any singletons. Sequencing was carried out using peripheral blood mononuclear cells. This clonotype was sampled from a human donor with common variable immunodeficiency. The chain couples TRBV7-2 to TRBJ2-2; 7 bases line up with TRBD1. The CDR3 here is CASSADRVETGELFF. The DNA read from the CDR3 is TGTGCCAGCAGCGCCGACAGGGTAGAAACCGGGGAG. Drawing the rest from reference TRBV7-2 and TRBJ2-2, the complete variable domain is GAGVSQSPSNKVTEKGKDVELRCDPISGHTALYWYRQSLGQGLEFLIYFQGNSAPDKSGLPSDRFSAERTGGSVSTLTIQRTQQEDSAVYLCASSADRVETGELFFGEGSRLTVL.